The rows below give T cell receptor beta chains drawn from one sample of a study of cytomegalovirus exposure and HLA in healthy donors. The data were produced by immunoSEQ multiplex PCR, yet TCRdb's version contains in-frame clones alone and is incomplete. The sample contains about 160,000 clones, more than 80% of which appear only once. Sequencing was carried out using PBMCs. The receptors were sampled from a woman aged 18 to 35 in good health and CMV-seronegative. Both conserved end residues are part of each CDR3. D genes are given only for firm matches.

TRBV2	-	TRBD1	CASRPSPGQGIYEQYF
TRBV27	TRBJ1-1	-	CASSLSARVWGLGDTEAFF
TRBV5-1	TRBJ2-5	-	CASSLESRGGETQYF
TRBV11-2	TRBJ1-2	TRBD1	CASTPDRGWYGYTF
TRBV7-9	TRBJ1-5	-	CASSSQGRQPQHF
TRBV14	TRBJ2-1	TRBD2	CASSTGTSGWNEQFF
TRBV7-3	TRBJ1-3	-	CASSEQNLSGNTIYF
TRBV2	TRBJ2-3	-	CASGGSSTDTQYF
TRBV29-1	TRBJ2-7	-	CSARRGPYEQYF
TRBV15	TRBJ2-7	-	CATSRDPQGEQYF
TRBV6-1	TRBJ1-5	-	CASRNRKNQPQHF
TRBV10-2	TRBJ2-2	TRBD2	CASSRLAGGNTGELFF
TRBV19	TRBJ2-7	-	CASSIALTYEQYF
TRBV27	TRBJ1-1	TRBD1	CASRGTGGNTEAFF
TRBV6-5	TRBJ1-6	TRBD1	CASRPPGQRGSPLHF
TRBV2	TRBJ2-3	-	CASRALLADLTDTQYF
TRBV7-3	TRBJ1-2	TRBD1	CASSPGQGGGGYTF
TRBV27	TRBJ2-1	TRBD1	CASGTVNYNEQFF
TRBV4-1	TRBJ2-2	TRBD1	CASRSGQGYTGELFF
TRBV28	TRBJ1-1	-	CASSRWTVNTEAFF
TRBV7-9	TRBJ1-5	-	CSSSLAFQGRNQPQHF
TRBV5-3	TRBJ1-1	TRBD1	CARSPSDRGRDTEAFF
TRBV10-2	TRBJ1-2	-	CASSESADSYGYTF
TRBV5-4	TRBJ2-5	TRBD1	CASSSQGAMETQYF
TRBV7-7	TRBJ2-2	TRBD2	CASSFELAGVGTGELFF
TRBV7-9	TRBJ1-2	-	CASSLGAGGNYGYTF
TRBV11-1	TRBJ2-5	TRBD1	CASSEGQGRETQYF
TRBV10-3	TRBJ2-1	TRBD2	CAISESQSGALGVYEQFF
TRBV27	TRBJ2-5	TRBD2	CASSSLPLAGETQYF
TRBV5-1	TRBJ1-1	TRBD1	CASRRDSAAGTEAFF
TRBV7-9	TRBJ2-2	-	CASSLKAGTGELFF
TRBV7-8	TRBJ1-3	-	CASSLIQGLNTIYF